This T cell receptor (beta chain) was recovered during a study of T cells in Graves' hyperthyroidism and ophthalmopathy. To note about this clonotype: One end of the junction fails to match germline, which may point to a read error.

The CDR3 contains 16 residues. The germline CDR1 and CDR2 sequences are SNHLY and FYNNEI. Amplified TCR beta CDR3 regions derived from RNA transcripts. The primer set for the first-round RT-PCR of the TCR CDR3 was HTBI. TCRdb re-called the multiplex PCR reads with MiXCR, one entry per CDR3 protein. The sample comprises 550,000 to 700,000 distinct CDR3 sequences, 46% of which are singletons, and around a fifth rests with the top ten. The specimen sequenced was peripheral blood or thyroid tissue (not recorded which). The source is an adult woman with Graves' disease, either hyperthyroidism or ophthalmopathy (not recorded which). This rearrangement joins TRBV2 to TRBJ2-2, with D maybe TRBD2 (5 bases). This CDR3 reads CASTGRKVANTGELSW. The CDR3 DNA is TGTGCCAGCACCGGAAGGAAGGTCGCGAACACCGGGGAGCTGTCTTGG.